This T cell receptor (beta chain) is drawn from a study of blood T cell repertoires in COVID-19. Study information: Acute and convalescent COVID-19 samples came from the United States, Italy and Spain. The analysed material was cDNA or gDNA that came from T cells, B-cell-depleted T cells, or PBMCs.

Original processing methods: Counts of nucleated cells, estimated from reference gene primer amplification, were obtained. Profiling relied on immunoSEQ multiplex PCR, and the TCRdb table lists in-frame clones only, not all of them. V and J calls plus clone size are reproduced from that table; the DNA served to infer D and trimming. The sample has about 160,000 clones, approximately 83% seen once. The CDR3 consists of 15 residues. Germline values: CDR1 MGHRA, CDR2 YSYEKL. With 1 base removed from V and 4 bases from J, the gap between germline ends came to 11 bases. Sequenced sample: peripheral blood. The chain recombines TRBV4-1 with TRBJ2-1; D unresolved. The TCR originated in a woman of 80 years or more with active or convalescent COVID-19. The CDR3 region is CASSQVTTSYNEQFF. In nucleotides, the CDR3 is TGCGCCAGCAGCCAAGTGACAACCTCGTACAATGAGCAGTTCTTC.